Listed here are 26 T cell receptor beta chains from one sample, sequenced in a study of cytomegalovirus exposure and HLA in healthy donors. Both 60 Vbeta primers and 13 Jbeta primers went into the PCR. Clones were sequenced by immunoSEQ multiplex PCR, and TCRdb holds only the in-frame ones, with some missing. The sample yields 130,000 or so clones, 70% to 85% seen once. Material: PBMCs. The source of these receptors is a middle-aged woman in good health and CMV-seronegative.

The rearrangement uses TRBV10-3 and TRBJ2-7; 7 bases line up with TRBD1. There are 14 residues in the CDR3. The V gene end was trimmed by 6 bases and the J gene end by 4 bases; junction bases not matched to a gene: 9. Germline assignment: CDR1 ENHRY and CDR2 SYGVKD. In nucleotides, the CDR3 is TGTGCCATCAGGGGGGACAGAACTCTTTACGAGCAGTACTTC. This codes for CAIRGDRTLYEQYF.

This chain joins TRBV6-1 and TRBJ2-7, with 7 bases fitting TRBD1. Trimming cost V 2 bases and J 2 bases; bases outside gene matches: 6. CDR3 length: 15 residues. The germline V gene encodes CDR1 MNHNS and CDR2 SASEGT. CDR3 region: CASSEWTGQTYEQYF. The CDR3, as DNA: TGTGCCAGCAGTGAATGGACAGGCCAAACCTACGAGCAGTACTTC.

This clone was seen only a few times. V usage is TRBV4-1 and J usage is TRBJ2-5, with TRBD1 matching over 7 bases. The assigned J gene may be wrong: the sequence end matches TRBJ2-7 better. Germline V lookup: CDR1 MGHRA, CDR2 YSYEKL. CDR3 size: 14 residues. The CDR3 bases are TGCGCCAGCAGCCCCGGGGACAGCCAATACGAGCAGTACTTC. This codes for CASSPGDSQYEQYF.

CDR3 region: CASRRQGKGSPLHF. For the CDR3, the DNA is TGTGCCAGCAGACGACAGGGAAAGGGATCACCCCTCCACTTT. The chain recombines TRBV28 with TRBJ1-6; 7 bases agree with TRBD1. After removal of 6 bases from V and 10 bases from J, the junction contained 9 bases not matched to a gene. From germline, CDR1 is MDHEN and CDR2 SYDVKM. The CDR3 has 14 residues.

The chain couples TRBV19 to TRBJ1-1; tentatively, D is TRBD1 (5 bases). V lost 3 bases, J lost 5 bases, and 13 bases lay in between. The CDR3 has 14 amino acids. Germline loops: CDR1 LNHDA, CDR2 SQIVND (reference sequence). CDR3: CASSIQRGGTEAFF. CDR3 nucleotides: TGTGCCAGTAGTATCCAGCGTGGGGGGACTGAAGCTTTCTTT.

The V gene is TRBV30, the J gene TRBJ1-2; D possibly corresponds to TRBD1 (5 bases). V shed 0 bases and J shed 7 bases, with 21 bases lying between them. Germline V lookup: CDR1 GTSNPN, CDR2 SVGIG (reference sequence). CDR3 length: 16 residues. The CDR3 sequence: CAWSVPPQGRARGYTF. CDR3 DNA sequence: TGTGCCTGGAGTGTACCCCCGCAGGGCAGGGCGCGTGGCTACACCTTC.

The V call is TRBV2, the J call TRBJ2-7; a possible D gene is TRBD2 (6 bases). The germline V gene encodes CDR1 SNHLY and CDR2 FYNNEI. V was pared by 10 bases and J by 0 bases, with 19 bases between. This CDR3 region has 15 residues. The CDR3 region is CANTAGLRHSYEQYF. CDR3 DNA sequence: TGTGCCAACACCGCGGGGTTGCGACACTCCTACGAGCAGTACTTC.

The rearrangement joins TRBV19 to TRBJ1-1; D gene uncertain. Per germline, CDR1 LNHDA and CDR2 SQIVND (reference sequence). V gave up 0 bases and J gave up 5 bases, with 10 bases separating them. The CDR3 consists of 14 residues. The CDR3 loop reads CASSIDAGTTEAFF. In nucleotides, the CDR3 is TGTGCCAGTAGTATAGATGCTGGTACTACTGAAGCTTTCTTT.

The chain has TRBV4-3 and TRBJ2-1; no reliable D call. The germline CDR1 and CDR2 sequences are LGHNA and YSLEER. CDR3 size: 15 residues. V lost 0 bases and J 4 bases, leaving 10 bases between the germline ends. The CDR3 protein is CASSQDGGRYNEQFF. The CDR3, as DNA: TGCGCCAGCAGCCAAGATGGTGGCAGGTACAATGAGCAGTTCTTC.

This chain uses TRBV5-4 with TRBJ1-2; D call uncertain. Germline loops: CDR1 SGHNT, CDR2 YYREEE (reference sequence). This CDR3 is 13 amino acids long. V gave up 2 bases and J gave up 1 base, with 6 bases separating them. CDR3 coding DNA: TGTGCCAGCAGCTTAAACAGTAACTATGGCTACACCTTC. This encodes CASSLNSNYGYTF.

This chain links TRBV11-3 with TRBJ1-1; 7 bases are a match to TRBD1. V was clipped by 6 bases and J by 3 bases; unmatched bases: 10. This CDR3 is built from 15 residues. Germline V gene data show CDR1 as SGHNT and CDR2 as YENEEA. Here the CDR3 reads CASRYSPQGDTEAFF. The CDR3 DNA follows: TGTGCCAGCAGATATAGCCCGCAGGGGGACACTGAAGCTTTCTTT.

The chain is built from TRBV27 and TRBJ1-2; 7 positions agree with TRBD1. The V and J ends lost 6 bases and 8 bases, in that order; junction bases with no gene match: 18. Germline V gene sequence: CDR1 MNHEY, CDR2 SMNVEV (reference sequence). There are 16 residues in the CDR3. CDR3 amino acids: CASRRTGTELWWGYTF. CDR3 bases: TGTGCCAGCAGGAGAACTGGGACAGAACTCTGGTGGGGCTACACCTTC.

The sample holds a few counts of this clone. The chain combines TRBV25-1 with TRBJ2-2; D not certain. V was clipped by 6 bases and J by 2 bases, with 7 bases between them. Germline V gene lookup returns CDR1 MGHDK and CDR2 SYGVNS. The CDR3 covers 13 residues. The CDR3 sequence: CASSPVNTGELFF. The CDR3 DNA sequence: TGTGCCAGCAGCCCGGTTAACACCGGGGAGCTGTTTTTT.

V and J are TRBV7-3 and TRBJ2-3, with 10 bases aligning to TRBD2. V was pared by 4 bases and J by 6 bases, with 4 bases of the junction left unmatched. The CDR3 runs to 14 residues. Germline loops: CDR1 SGHTA, CDR2 FQGTGA. CDR3 in DNA: TGTGCCAGCAGCTCAAGTAGCGGGAGGGATACGCAGTATTTT. This translates into CASSSSSGRDTQYF.

The V call is TRBV10-3, the J call TRBJ2-1; TRBD1 aligns across 7 bases. The CDR3 totals 15 residues. V lost 8 bases and J lost 4; bases outside the gene matches: 11. Germline V gives CDR1 ENHRY, CDR2 SYGVKD. CDR3 residues: CAIAPGTVLYNEQFF. The CDR3 DNA is TGTGCCATCGCCCCGGGGACAGTCTTATACAATGAGCAGTTCTTC.

The chain joins TRBV28 to TRBJ2-3, with a tentative D call TRBD1 (6 bases). Germline assignment: CDR1 MDHEN and CDR2 SYDVKM. This CDR3 is 15 amino acids long. V was shortened by 4 bases and J by 0 bases, with 11 bases between the two germline ends. This chain's CDR3 is CASSSGRGSTDTQYF. As DNA, the CDR3 is TGTGCCAGCAGTTCGGGCAGGGGTAGCACAGATACGCAGTATTTT.

This CDR3 is CASREFGDTQYF. In DNA, the CDR3 is TGTGCCAGCAGAGAGTTTGGAGATACGCAGTATTTT. This chain links TRBV28 with TRBJ2-3; D is unresolved. Germline V CDR1 and CDR2: MDHEN, SYDVKM. This CDR3 region has 12 residues. Trimming took 6 bases from V and 5 from J, leaving 9 bases between them.

The genes are TRBV28 and TRBJ2-2; D uncertain. Per germline, CDR1 MDHEN and CDR2 SYDVKM. With 5 bases removed from V and 1 base from J, the gap between germline ends came to 5 bases. The CDR3 runs to 13 residues. For the CDR3, the DNA is TGTGCCAGCAGTCCATTGAACACCGGGGAGCTGTTTTTT. Protein product: CASSPLNTGELFF.

The chain combines TRBV9 with TRBJ2-1; 7 bases are a match to TRBD2. This CDR3 comprises 18 residues. V gave up 1 base and J gave up 1 base; unmatched junction bases: 11. The germline V gene encodes CDR1 SGDLS and CDR2 YYNGEE. The CDR3 spells CASSVFVGGRESYNEQFF. DNA of the CDR3: TGTGCCAGCAGCGTATTTGTGGGAGGGAGAGAATCCTACAATGAGCAGTTCTTC.

The chain recombines TRBV7-9 with TRBJ2-3, with D possibly TRBD1 on 6 matching bases. CDR3 length equals 15 residues. The germline gives CDR1 SEHNR, CDR2 FQNEAQ (reference sequence). Trimming pared 4 bases from V and 2 bases from J, leaving 13 bases between. CDR3 in amino acids: CASSSSTGYTDTQYF. CDR3 DNA: TGTGCCAGCAGCTCCTCGACAGGATACACAGATACGCAGTATTTT.

The V and J genes are TRBV28 and TRBJ2-7, with TRBD2 matching over 9 bases. The germline gives CDR1 MDHEN, CDR2 SYDVKM. This CDR3 comprises 17 residues. Losses at the gene ends were 0 bases for V and 4 bases for J; bases not matched to a gene: 10. The CDR3 region has the DNA TGTGCCAGCAGTTTATGGTTTAGCGGGAGAGGTAGTTACGAGCAGTACTTC. Its translation is CASSLWFSGRGSYEQYF.

This clone is a singleton in its sample. The chain carries TRBV18 and TRBJ2-7, with TRBD2 matching 10 bases. This CDR3 comprises 14 residues. V gave up 6 bases and J gave up 0 bases; unmatched junction bases: 2. Germline CDR1 and CDR2: KGHSH and LQKENI. The CDR3, as DNA: TGTGCCAGCTCGCCTAGCGGGAGCTCCTACGAGCAGTACTTC. Residues: CASSPSGSSYEQYF.

This clone was found once. The rearrangement joins TRBV4-2 to TRBJ1-5; 7 bases fit TRBD1. CDR3 length: 15 amino acids. The V gene's germline CDR1 is LGHNA and CDR2 YNFKEQ. The V and J ends lost 0 bases and 5 bases, in that order; junction bases with no gene match: 4. CDR3: CASSQDRQGHQPQHF. For the CDR3, the DNA is TGTGCCAGCAGCCAAGATCGACAGGGTCATCAGCCCCAGCATTTT.

This sequence joins TRBV5-6 and TRBJ1-2; D possibly corresponds to TRBD1 (5 bases). CDR1 SGHDT and CDR2 YYEEEE come from the germline V gene. V was trimmed by 0 bases and J by 10 bases, leaving 19 bases between them. This CDR3 has 15 residues. CDR3 sequence reads: CASSLAGSGDFVYTF. DNA for the CDR3: TGTGCCAGCAGCTTGGCCGGGTCGGGGGATTTTGTCTACACCTTC.

The rearrangement uses TRBV7-9 and TRBJ2-7; possibly TRBD1 for D (6 bases). V lost 5 bases and J lost 3, with 11 bases in between. The CDR3 is 13 residues long. Germline loops: CDR1 SEHNR, CDR2 FQNEAQ (reference sequence). CDR3 DNA: TGTGCCAGCAGCAACAGGGACGTCTACGAGCAGTACTTC. Translation gives CASSNRDVYEQYF.

On this clone: Other DNA sequences of this sample code for an identical CDR3. This chain connects TRBV19 to TRBJ1-2; D unclear. The CDR3 contains 13 residues. The germline gives CDR1 LNHDA, CDR2 SQIVND (reference sequence). V dropped 5 bases and J dropped 5 bases, with 12 bases sitting between them. Here the CDR3 DNA reads TGTGCCAGTAGTCCCGGTCCGGGGTATGGCTACACCTTC. Encoded protein: CASSPGPGYGYTF.